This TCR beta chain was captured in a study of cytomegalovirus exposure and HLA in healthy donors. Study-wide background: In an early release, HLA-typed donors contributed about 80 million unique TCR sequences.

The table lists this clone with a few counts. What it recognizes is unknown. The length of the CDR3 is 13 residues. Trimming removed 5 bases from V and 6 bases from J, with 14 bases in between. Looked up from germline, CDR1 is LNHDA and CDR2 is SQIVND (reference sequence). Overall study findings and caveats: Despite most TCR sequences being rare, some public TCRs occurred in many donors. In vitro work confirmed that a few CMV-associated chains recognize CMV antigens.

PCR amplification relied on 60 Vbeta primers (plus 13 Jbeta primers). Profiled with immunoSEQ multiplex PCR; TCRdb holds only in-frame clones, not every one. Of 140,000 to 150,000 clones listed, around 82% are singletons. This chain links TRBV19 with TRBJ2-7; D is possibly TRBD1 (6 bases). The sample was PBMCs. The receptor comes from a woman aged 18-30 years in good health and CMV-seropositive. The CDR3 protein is CASSSQGRTEQYF. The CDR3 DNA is TGTGCCAGTAGTTCACAGGGTCGGACCGAGCAGTACTTC. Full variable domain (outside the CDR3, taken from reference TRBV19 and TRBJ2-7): DGGITQSPKYLFRKEGQNVTLSCEQNLNHDAMYWYRQDPGQGLRLIYYSQIVNDFQKGDIAEGYSVSREKKESFPLTVTSAQKNPTAFYLCASSSQGRTEQYFGPGTRLTVT.